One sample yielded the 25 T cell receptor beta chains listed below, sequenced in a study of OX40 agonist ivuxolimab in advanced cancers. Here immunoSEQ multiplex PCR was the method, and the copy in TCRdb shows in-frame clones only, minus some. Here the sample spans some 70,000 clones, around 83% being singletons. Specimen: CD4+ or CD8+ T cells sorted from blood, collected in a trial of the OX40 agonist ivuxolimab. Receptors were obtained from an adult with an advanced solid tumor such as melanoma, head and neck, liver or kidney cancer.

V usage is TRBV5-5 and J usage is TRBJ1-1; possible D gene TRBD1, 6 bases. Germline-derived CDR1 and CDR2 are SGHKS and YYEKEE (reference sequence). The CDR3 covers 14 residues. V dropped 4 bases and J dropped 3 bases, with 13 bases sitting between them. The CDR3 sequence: CASSKTGQDTEAFF. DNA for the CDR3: TGTGCCAGCAGCAAAACAGGGCAGGACACTGAAGCTTTCTTT.

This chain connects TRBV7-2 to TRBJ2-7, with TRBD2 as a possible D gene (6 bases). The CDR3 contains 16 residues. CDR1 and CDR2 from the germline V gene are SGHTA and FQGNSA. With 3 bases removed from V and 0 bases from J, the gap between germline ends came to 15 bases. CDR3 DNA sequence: TGTGCCAGCAGCTTCCTTTTCACGGGACTCTCCTACGAGCAGTACTTC. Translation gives CASSFLFTGLSYEQYF.

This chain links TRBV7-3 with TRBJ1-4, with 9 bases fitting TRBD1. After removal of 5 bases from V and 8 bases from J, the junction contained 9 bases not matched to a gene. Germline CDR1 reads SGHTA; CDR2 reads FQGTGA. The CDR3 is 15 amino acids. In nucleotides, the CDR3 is TGTGCCAGCAGCCTACAGGGGGCGGATGGGGAAAAACTGTTTTTT. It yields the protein CASSLQGADGEKLFF.

The CDR3 here is CASSPGQGALHYEQYF. The CDR3 DNA is TGTGCCAGCTCACCCGGACAGGGGGCCCTACACTACGAGCAGTACTTC. The rearrangement links TRBV18 to TRBJ2-7; 11 positions agree with TRBD1. J was trimmed by 3 bases and V by 3 bases; bases with no gene match: 7. Germline CDR1 is KGHSH and CDR2 is LQKENI. This CDR3 has 16 amino acids. Variable domain in full (rest from reference TRBV18 and TRBJ2-7): NAGVMQNPRHLVRRRGQEARLRCSPMKGHSHVYWYRQLPEEGLKFMVYLQKENIIDESGMPKERFSAEFPKEGPSILRIQQVVRGDSAAYFCASSPGQGALHYEQYFGPGTRLTVT.

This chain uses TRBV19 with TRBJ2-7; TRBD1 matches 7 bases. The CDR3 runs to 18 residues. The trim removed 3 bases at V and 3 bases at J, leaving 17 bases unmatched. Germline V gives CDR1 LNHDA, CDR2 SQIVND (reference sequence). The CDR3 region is CASSIKGNWGTEFYEQYF. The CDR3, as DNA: TGTGCCAGTAGTATTAAAGGGAACTGGGGGACAGAGTTCTACGAGCAGTACTTC.

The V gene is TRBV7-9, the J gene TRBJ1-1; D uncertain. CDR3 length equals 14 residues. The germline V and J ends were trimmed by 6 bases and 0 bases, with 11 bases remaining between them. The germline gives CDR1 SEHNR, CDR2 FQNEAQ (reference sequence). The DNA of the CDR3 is TGTGCCAGCAGGACTGGTACCATGAACACTGAAGCTTTCTTT. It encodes CASRTGTMNTEAFF. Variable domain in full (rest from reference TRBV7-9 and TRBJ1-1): DTGVSQNPRHKITKRGQNVTFRCDPISEHNRLYWYRQTLGQGPEFLTYFQNEAQLEKSRLLSDRFSAERPKGSFSTLEIQRTEQGDSAMYLCASRTGTMNTEAFFGQGTRLTVV.

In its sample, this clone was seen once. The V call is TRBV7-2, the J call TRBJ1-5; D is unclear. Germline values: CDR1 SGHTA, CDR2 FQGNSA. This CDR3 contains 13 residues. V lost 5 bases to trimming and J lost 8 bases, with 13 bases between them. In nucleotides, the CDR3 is TGTGCCAGCAGCCCCGTCTGGTGGGAGCCCCAGCATTTT. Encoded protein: CASSPVWWEPQHF.

The CDR3 protein is CASSLGGTGADTQYF. The CDR3 DNA follows: TGTGCCAGCAGCTTAGGTGGGACAGGGGCCGATACGCAGTATTTT. The chain employs TRBV11-3 and TRBJ2-3, with 10 bases that match TRBD1. V shed 1 base, J shed 6 bases, and the junction held 4 bases outside the gene matches. CDR3 length: 15 residues. CDR1 SGHNT and CDR2 YENEEA come from the germline V gene.

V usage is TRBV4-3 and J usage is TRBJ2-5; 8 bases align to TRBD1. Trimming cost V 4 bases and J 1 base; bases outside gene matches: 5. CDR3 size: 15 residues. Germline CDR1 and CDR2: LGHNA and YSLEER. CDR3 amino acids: CASSRGTGLQETQYF. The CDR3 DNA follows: TGCGCCAGCAGCCGGGGGACAGGACTCCAAGAGACCCAGTACTTC.

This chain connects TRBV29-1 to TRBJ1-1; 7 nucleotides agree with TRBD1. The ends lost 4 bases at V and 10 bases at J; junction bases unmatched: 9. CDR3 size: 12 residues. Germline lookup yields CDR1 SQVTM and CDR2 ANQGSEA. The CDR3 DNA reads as TGCAGCGTTGGTCAGGGGGTTGGTGGAGCTTTCTTT. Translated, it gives CSVGQGVGGAFF.

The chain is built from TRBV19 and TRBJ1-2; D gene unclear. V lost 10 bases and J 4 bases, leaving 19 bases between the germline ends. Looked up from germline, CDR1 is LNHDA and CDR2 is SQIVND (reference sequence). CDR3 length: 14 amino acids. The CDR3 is CATVRSPPGYGYTF. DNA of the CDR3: TGTGCCACCGTCCGGTCCCCCCCCGGCTATGGCTACACCTTC.

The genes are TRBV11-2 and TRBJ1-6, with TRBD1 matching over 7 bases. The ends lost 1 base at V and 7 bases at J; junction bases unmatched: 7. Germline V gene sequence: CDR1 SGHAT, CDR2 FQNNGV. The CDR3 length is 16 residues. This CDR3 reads CASSLGSGTENSPLHF. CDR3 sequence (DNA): TGTGCCAGCAGCTTAGGATCTGGGACAGAGAATTCACCCCTCCACTTT.

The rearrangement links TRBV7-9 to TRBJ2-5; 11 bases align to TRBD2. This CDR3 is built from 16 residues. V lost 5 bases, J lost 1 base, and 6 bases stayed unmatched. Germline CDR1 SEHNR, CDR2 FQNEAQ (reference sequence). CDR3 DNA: TGTGCCAGCAGCCCAATTAGCGGGGGGGCCCAAGAGACCCAGTACTTC. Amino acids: CASSPISGGAQETQYF.

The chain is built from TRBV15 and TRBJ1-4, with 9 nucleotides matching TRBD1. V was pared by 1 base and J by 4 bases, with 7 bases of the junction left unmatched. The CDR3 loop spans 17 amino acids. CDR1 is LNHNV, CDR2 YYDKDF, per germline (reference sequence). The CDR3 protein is CATSRAITGGVNEKLFF. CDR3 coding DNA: TGTGCCACCAGCAGAGCAATAACAGGGGGCGTTAATGAAAAACTGTTTTTT.

The CDR3 sequence is CASSPTTSGPTDTQYF. The CDR3 nucleotides are TGCGCCAGCAGCCCGACTACTAGCGGACCCACAGATACGCAGTATTTT. The chain couples TRBV5-1 to TRBJ2-3, with 8 bases matching TRBD2. The V gene end was trimmed by 4 bases and the J gene end by 2 bases; junction bases not matched to a gene: 9. Per the germline V gene, CDR1 is SGHRS and CDR2 is YFSETQ. CDR3 length: 16 residues.

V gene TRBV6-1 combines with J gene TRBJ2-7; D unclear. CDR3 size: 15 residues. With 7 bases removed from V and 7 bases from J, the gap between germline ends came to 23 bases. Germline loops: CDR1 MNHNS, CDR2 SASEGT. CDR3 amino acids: CASKSAQVGFGEQYF. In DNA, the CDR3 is TGTGCCAGCAAATCCGCCCAAGTCGGTTTTGGGGAGCAGTACTTC.

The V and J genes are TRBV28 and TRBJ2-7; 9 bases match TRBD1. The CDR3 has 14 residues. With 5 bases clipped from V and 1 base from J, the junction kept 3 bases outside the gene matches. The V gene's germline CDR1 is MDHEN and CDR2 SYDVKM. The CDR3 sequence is CASSRQGVSYEQYF. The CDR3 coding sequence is TGTGCCAGCAGTAGACAGGGGGTTTCCTACGAGCAGTACTTC. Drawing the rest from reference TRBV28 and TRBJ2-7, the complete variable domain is DVKVTQSSRYLVKRTGEKVFLECVQDMDHENMFWYRQDPGLGLRLIYFSYDVKMKEKGDIPEGYSVSREKKERFSLILESASTNQTSMYLCASSRQGVSYEQYFGPGTRLTVT.

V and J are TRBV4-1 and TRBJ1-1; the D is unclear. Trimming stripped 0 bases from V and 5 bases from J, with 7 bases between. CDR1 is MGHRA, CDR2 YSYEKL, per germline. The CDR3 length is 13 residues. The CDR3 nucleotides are TGCGCCAGCAGCCAAGAACCGGGGACTGAAGCTTTCTTT. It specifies CASSQEPGTEAFF.

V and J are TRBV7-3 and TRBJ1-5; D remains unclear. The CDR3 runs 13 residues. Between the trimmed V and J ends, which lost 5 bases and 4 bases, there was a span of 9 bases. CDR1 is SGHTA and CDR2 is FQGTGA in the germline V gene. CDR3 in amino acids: CASSNGRNQPQHF. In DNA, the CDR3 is TGTGCCAGCAGCAATGGGAGGAATCAGCCCCAGCATTTT.

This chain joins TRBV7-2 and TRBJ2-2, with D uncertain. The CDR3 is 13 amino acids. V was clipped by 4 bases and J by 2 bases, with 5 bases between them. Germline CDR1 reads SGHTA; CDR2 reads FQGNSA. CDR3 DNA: TGTGCCAGCAGCTCCACCAACACCGGGGAGCTGTTTTTT. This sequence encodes CASSSTNTGELFF.

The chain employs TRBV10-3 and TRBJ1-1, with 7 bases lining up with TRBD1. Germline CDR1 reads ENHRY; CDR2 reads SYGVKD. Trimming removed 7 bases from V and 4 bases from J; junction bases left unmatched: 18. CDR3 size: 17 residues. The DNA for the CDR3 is TGTGCCATCACCGAGCGGGCAGGGGGGGTCTTGGGCACTGAAGCTTTCTTT. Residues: CAITERAGGVLGTEAFF.

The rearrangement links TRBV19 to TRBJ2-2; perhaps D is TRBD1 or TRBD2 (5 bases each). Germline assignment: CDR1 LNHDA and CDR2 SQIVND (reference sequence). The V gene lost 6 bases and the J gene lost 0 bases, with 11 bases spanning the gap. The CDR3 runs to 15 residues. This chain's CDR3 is CASSTGTTNTGELFF. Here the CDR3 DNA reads TGTGCCAGTAGCACCGGGACGACGAACACCGGGGAGCTGTTTTTT.

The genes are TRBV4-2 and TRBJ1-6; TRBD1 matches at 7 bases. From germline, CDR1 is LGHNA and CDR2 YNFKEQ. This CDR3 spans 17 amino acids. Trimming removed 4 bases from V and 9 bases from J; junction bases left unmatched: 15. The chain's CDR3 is CASSPVAAGGSGSPLHF. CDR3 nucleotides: TGTGCCAGCAGCCCCGTGGCCGCAGGGGGTTCGGGTTCACCCCTCCACTTT.

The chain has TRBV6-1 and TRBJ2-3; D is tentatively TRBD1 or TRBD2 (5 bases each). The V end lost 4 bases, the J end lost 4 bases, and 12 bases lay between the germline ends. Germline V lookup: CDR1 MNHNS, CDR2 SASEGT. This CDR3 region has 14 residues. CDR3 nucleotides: TGTGCCAGCAGTGGCCGAGGGGTGGCAGATACGCAGTATTTT. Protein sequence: CASSGRGVADTQYF.

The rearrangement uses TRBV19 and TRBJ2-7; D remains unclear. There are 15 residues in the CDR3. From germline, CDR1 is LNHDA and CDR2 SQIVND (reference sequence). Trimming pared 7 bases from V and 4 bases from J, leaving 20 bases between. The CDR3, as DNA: TGTGCCAGTACCAAAGGGATGAATGGCCAATACGAGCAGTACTTC. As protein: CASTKGMNGQYEQYF.